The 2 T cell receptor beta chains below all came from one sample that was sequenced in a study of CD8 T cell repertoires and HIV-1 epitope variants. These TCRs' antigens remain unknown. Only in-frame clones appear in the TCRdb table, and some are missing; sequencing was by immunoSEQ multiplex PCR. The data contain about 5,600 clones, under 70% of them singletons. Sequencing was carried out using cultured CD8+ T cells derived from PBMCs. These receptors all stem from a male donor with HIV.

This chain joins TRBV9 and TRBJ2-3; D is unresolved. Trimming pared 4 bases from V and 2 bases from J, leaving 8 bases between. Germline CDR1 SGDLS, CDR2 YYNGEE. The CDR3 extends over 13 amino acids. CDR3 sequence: CASSLTTTDTQYF. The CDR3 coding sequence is TGTGCCAGCAGCTTGACAACCACAGATACGCAGTATTTT. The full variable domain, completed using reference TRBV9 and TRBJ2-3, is DSGVTQTPKHLITATGQRVTLRCSPRSGDLSVYWYQQSLDQGLQFLIQYYNGEERAKGNILERFSAQQFPDLHSELNLSSLELGDSALYFCASSLTTTDTQYFGPGTRLTVL.

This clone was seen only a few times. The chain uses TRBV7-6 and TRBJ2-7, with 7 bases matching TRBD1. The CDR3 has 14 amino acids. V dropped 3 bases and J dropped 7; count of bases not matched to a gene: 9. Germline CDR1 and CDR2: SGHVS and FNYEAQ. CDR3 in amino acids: CASSLGQYLREQYF. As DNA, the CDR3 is TGTGCCAGCAGCTTGGGACAGTACCTTCGTGAGCAGTACTTC.